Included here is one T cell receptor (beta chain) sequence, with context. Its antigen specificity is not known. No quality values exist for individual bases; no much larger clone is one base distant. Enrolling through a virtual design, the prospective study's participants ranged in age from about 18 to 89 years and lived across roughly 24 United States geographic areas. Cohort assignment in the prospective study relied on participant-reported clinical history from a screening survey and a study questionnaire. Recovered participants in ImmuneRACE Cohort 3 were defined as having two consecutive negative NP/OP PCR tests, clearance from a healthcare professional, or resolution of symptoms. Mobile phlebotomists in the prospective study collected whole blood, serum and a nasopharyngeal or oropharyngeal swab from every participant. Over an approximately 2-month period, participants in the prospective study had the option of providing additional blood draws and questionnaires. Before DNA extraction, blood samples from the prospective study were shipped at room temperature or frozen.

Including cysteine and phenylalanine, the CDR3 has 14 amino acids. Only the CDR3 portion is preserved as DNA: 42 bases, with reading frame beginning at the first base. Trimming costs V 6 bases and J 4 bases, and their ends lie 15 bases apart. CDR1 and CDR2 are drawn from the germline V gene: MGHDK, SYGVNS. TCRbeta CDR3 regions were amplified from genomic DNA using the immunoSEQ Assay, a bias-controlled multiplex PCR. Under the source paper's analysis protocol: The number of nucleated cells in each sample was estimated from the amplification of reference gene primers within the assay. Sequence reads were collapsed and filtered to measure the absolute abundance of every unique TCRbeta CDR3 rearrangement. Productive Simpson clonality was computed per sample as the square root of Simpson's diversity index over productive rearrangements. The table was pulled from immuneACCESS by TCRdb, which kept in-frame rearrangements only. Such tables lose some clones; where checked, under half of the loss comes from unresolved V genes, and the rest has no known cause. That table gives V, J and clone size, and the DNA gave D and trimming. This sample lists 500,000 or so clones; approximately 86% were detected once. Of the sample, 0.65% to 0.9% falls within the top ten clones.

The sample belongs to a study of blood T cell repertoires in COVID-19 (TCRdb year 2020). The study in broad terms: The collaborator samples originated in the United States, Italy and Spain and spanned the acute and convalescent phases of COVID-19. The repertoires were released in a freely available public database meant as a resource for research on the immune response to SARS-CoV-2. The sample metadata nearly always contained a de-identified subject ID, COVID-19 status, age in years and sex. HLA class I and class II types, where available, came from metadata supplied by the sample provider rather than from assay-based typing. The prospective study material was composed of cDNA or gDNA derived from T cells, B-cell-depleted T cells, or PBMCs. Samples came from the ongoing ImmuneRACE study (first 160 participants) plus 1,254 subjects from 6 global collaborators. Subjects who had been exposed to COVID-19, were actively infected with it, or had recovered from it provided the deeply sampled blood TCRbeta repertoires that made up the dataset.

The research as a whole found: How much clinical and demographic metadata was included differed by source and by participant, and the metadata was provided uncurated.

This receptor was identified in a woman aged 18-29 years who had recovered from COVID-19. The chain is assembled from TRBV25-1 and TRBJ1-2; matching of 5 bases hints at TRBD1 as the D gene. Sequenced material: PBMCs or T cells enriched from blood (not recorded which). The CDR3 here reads CASSPGSDIYGYTF. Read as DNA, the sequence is TGTGCCAGCAGCCCAGGGTCCGATATCTATGGCTACACCTTC.